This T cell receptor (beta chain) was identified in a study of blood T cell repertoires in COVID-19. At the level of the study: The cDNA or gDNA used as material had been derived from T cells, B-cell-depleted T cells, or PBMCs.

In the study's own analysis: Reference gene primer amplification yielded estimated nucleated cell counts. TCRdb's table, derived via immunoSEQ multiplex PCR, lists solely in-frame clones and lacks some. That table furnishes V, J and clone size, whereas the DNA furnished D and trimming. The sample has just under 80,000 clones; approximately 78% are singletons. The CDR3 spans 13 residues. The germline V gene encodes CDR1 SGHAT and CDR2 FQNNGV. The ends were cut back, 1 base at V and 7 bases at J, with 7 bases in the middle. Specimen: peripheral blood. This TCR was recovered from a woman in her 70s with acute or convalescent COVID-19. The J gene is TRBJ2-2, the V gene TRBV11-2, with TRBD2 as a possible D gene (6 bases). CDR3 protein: CASSLAGDGELFF. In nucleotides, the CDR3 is TGTGCCAGCAGCTTAGCGGGGGACGGGGAGCTGTTTTTT.